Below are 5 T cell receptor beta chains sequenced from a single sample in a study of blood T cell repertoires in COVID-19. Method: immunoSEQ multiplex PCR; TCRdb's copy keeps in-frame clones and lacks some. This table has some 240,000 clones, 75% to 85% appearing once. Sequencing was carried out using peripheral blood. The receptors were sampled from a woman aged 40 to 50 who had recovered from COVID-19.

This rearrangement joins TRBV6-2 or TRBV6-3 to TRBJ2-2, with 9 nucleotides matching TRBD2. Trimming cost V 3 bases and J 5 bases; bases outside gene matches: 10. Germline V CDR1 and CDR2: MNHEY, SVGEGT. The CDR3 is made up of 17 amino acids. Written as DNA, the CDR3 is TGTGCCAGCAGTTATTTCGTTGGACTAGCGAGGACCGGGGAGCTGTTTTTT. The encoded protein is CASSYFVGLARTGELFF.

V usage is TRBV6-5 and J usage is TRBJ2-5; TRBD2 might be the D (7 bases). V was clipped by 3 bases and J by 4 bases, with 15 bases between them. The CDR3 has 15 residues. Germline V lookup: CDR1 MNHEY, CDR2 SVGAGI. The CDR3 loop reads CASSYGGASGETQYF. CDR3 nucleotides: TGTGCCAGCAGTTATGGGGGGGCTAGCGGAGAGACCCAGTACTTC.

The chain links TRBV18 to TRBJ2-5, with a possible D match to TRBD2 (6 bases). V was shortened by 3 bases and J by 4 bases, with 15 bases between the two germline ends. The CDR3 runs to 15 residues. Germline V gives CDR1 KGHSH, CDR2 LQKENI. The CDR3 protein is CASSPLADRPETQYF. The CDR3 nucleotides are TGTGCCAGCTCACCGTTAGCGGATCGGCCAGAGACCCAGTACTTC.

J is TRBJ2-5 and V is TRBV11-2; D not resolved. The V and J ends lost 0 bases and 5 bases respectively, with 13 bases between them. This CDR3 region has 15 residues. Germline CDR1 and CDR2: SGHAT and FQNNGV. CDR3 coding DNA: TGTGCCAGCAGCTTAGATTACTTTAGCTCCGAGACCCAGTACTTC. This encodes CASSLDYFSSETQYF.

The CDR3 DNA is TGCGCCAGCAGCACGACACAATCGGGAACTGAAGCTTTCTTT. Its protein is CASSTTQSGTEAFF. The chain employs TRBV5-1 and TRBJ1-1; D remains ambiguous. CDR1 and CDR2 (germline): SGHRS, YFSETQ. V shed 4 bases and J shed 5 bases, with 15 bases lying between them. The CDR3 runs 14 residues.